The TCR beta chain under discussion was sequenced for a study of identical twins. Findings of the study overall: While abundant cord blood beta clonotypes carried fewer insertions, memory repertoires showed no such pattern. The study reached conclusions through statistical analysis that was cross-sectional, not following the same donors. Beta out-of-frame sequences showed weaker excess sharing between twins.

Germline V CDR1 and CDR2: LNHNV, YYDKDF (reference sequence). V was clipped by 1 base and J by 7 bases, with 16 bases between them. The CDR3 totals 16 residues. One entry per CDR3 protein, called by TCRdb with MiXCR from the 5' RACE reads. The top ten clones hold roughly 8% of a sample with 120,000 to 150,000 distinct CDR3 sequences, 3% to 4% of them seen once. The sample holds many counts of this clonotype. The antigen is undetermined. The sequence was obtained from a man between 18 and 29 years old in good health. The sequenced material came from memory T cells sorted from blood. This sequence joins TRBV15 and TRBJ2-2, with D possibly being TRBD2 (6 bases). CDR3 DNA: TGTGCCACCAGCAGAGTTTACGGTTCCGGGGGCGGGGAGCTGTTTTTT. The encoded protein is CATSRVYGSGGGELFF.